This entry concerns a single TCR beta chain. Original processing notes: Amplification from reference gene primers served as the basis for estimated nucleated cell counts. Repertoires were generated with immunoSEQ multiplex PCR, while TCRdb's copy carries only in-frame clones and drops some. D and trimming come from the DNA, and the V and J calls and clone size come from that table. This table has 350,000 or so clones, about 88% appearing once. Participants spanned ages roughly 18 to 95 years and resided in some 22 US areas. This specimen comes from a study of blood T cell repertoires in COVID-19. The wider study: Sources were T cells, B-cell-depleted T cells, or PBMCs; the material itself was cDNA or gDNA.

The clonotype was recovered from a woman in her 30s who had recovered from COVID-19. The sequenced material came from PBMCs or T cells enriched from blood (not recorded which).

The DNA for the CDR3 is TGTGCCAAACCGAGACAGAAAGAGACCCAGTACTTC. Translating it yields CAKPRQKETQYF. This chain connects TRBV19 to TRBJ2-5, with TRBD1 as a possible D gene (5 bases). Germline V CDR1 and CDR2: LNHDA, SQIVND (reference sequence). V gave up 10 bases and J gave up 3 bases, with 12 bases separating them. The CDR3 totals 12 residues.